The T cell receptor beta chain described here comes from a study of T cell changes during pregnancy in multiple sclerosis. J lost 3 bases, V lost 3 bases, and 11 bases had no gene match. Germline V gene lookup returns CDR1 ENHRY and CDR2 SYGVKD. The CDR3 consists of 17 residues. The table came from immunoSEQ multiplex PCR; TCRdb's copy has only in-frame clones and leaves some out. Of 30,000 to 35,000 clones listed, 90% are singletons. This material consisted of CD8+ T cells from peripheral blood mononuclear cells, taken after pregnancy. This sequence joins TRBV10-3 and TRBJ1-2; TRBD1 aligns across 9 bases. The receptor's source is a female donor with multiple sclerosis, enrolled in a pregnancy study. Here the CDR3 DNA reads TGTGCCATCAGTGAAAGGGGGACAGGGATGATTGACTATGGCTACACCTTC. The encoded protein is CAISERGTGMIDYGYTF.